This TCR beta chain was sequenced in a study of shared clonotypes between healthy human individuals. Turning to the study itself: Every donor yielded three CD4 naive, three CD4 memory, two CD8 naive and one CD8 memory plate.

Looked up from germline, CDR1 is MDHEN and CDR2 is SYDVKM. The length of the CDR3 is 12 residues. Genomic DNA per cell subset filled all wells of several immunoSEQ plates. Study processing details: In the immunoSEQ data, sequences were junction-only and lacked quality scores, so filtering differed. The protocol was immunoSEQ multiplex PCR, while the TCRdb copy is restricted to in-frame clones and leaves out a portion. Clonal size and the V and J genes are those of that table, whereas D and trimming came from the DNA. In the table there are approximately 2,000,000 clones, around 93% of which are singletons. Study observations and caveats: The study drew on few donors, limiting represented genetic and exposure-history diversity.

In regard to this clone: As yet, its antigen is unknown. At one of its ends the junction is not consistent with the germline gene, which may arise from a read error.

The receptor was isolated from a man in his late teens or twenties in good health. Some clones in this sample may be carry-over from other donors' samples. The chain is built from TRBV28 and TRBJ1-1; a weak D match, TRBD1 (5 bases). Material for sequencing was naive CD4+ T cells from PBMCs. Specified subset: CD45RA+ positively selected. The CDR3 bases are TGTGCCAGCAGTGTAGAGGTGGGGCAGGTTATTTTT. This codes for CASSVEVGQVIF.